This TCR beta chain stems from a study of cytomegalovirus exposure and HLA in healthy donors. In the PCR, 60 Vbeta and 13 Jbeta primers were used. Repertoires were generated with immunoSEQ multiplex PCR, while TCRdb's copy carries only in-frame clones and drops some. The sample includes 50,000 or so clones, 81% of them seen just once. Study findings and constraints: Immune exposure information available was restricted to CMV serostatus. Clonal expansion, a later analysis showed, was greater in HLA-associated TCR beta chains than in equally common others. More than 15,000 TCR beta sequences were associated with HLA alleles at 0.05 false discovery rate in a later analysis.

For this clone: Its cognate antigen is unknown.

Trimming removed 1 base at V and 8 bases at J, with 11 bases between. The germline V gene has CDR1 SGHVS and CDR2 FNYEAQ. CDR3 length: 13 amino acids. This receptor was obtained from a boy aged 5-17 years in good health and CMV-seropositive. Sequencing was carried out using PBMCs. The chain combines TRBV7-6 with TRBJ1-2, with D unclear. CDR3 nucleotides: TGTGCCAGCAGCTTAGATCTAGGTTCGGGCTACACCTTC. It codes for CASSLDLGSGYTF.